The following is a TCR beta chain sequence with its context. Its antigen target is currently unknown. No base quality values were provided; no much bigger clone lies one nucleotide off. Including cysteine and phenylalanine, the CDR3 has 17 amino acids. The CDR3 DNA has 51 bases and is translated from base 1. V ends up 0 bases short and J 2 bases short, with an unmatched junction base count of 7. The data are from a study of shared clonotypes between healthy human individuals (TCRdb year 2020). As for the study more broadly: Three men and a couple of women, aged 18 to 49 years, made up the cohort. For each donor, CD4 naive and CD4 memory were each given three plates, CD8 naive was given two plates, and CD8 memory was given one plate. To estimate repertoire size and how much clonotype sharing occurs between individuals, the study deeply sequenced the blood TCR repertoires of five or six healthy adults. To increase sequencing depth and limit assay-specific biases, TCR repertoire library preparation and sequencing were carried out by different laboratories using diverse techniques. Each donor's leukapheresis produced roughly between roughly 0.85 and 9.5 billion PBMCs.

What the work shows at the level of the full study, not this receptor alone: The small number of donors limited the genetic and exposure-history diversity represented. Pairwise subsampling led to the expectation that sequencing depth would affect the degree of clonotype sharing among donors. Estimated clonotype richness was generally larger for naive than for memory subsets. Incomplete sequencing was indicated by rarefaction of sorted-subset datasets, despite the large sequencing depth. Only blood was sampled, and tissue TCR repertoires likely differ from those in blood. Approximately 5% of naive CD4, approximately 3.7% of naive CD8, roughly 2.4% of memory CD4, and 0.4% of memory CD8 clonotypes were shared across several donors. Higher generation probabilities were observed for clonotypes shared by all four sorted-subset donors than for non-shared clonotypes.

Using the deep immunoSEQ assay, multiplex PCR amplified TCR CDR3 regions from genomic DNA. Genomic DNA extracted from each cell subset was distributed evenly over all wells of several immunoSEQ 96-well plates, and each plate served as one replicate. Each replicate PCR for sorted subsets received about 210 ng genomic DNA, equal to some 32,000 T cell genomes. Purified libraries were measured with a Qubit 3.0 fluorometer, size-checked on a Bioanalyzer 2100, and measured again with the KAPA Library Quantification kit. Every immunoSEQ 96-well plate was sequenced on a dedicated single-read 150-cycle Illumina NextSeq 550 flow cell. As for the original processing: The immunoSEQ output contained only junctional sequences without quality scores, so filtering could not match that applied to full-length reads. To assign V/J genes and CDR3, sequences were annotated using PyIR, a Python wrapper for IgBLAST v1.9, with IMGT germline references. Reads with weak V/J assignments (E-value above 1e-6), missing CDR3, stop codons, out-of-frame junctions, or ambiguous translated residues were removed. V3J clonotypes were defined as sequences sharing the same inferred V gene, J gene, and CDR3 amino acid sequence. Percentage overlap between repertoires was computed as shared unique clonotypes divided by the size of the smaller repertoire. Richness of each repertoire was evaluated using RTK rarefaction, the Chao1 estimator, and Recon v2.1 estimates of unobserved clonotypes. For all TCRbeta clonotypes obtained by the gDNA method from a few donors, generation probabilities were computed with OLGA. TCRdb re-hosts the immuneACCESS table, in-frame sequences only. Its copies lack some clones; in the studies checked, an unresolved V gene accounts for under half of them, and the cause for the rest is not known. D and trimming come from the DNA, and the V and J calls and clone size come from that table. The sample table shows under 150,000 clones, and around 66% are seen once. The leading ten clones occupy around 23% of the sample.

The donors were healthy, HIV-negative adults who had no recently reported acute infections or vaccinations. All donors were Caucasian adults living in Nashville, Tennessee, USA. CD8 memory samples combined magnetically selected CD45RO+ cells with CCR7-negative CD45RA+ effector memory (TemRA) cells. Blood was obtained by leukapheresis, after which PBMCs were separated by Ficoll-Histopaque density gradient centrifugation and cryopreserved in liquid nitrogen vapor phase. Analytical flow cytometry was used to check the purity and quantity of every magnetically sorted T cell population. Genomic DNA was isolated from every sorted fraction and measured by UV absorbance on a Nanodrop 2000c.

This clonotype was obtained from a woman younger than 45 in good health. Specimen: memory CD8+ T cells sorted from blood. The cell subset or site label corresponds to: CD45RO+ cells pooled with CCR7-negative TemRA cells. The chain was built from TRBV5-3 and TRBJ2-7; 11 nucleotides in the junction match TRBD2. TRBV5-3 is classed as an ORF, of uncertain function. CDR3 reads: CARSLGPGTSGTYEQYF. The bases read TGTGCCAGAAGCTTGGGCCCGGGGACTAGCGGAACCTACGAGCAGTACTTC.